Following are 19 T cell receptor beta chains from one sample sequenced in a study of blood T cells in healthy people across ages. Then a second PCR, running roughly 7 to 11 cycles, was carried out with a sample-barcoded 5' primer and a J-beta primer mix. TCRdb reanalysed the 5' RACE reads using MiXCR and keeps one entry per CDR3 protein. The sample yields under 2 million distinct CDR3 sequences, approximately 32% seen once. Sequenced material: blood. The receptors stem from a woman between 25 and 40 years old in good health.

This sequence joins TRBV7-2 and TRBJ2-3; a possible D gene is TRBD2 (7 bases). V lost 5 bases to trimming and J lost 5 bases, with 14 bases between them. Germline V gene lookup returns CDR1 SGHTA and CDR2 FQGNSA. The CDR3 is made up of 14 amino acids. The CDR3 loop is CASSPRGAVDTQYF. CDR3 bases: TGTGCCAGCAGCCCCCGGGGGGCCGTAGATACGCAGTATTTT.

This clonotype occurred a few times. V usage is TRBV11-2 and J usage is TRBJ1-6; possibly TRBD1 for D (6 bases). The CDR3 is 16 amino acids. The V gene's germline CDR1 is SGHAT and CDR2 FQNNGV. V was shortened by 7 bases and J by 2 bases, with 15 bases between the two germline ends. The CDR3 spells CASNKEGVPYNSPLHF. CDR3 nucleotides: TGTGCCAGCAACAAAGAGGGGGTTCCCTATAATTCACCCCTCCACTTT.

In this sample, this clonotype turned up a few times. CDR3 nucleotide sequence: TGCGCCAGCAGCCAAGCTGAATCTTCACCTCAGCCCCAGCATTTT. The encoded protein is CASSQAESSPQPQHF. The rearrangement joins TRBV4-1 to TRBJ1-5, with unresolved D. Germline V lookup: CDR1 MGHRA, CDR2 YSYEKL. V was trimmed by 1 base and J by 6 bases, leaving 13 bases between them. This CDR3 region has 15 residues.

The rearrangement uses TRBV5-6 and TRBJ2-6; no clear D. CDR3 length equals 16 residues. Trimming left V 0 bases short and J 0 bases short, with 7 bases between. Germline CDR1 and CDR2: SGHDT and YYEEEE. In nucleotides, the CDR3 is TGTGCCAGCAGCTTGGACAGCCCCTCTGGGGCCAACGTCCTGACTTTC. This gives the protein CASSLDSPSGANVLTF.

This clonotype was picked up many times. The V and J genes are TRBV10-3 and TRBJ2-5; D is unresolved. The germline V and J ends were trimmed by 4 bases and 1 base, with 4 bases remaining between them. Germline-derived CDR1 and CDR2 are ENHRY and SYGVKD. The CDR3 is 12 amino acids. The CDR3 region has the DNA TGTGCCATCAGTGGGACCCAAGAGACCCAGTACTTC. This codes for CAISGTQETQYF.

CDR3 sequence: CASSTGRDTGELFF. CDR3 sequence (DNA): TGTGCCAGCAGTACAGGGCGGGACACCGGGGAGCTGTTTTTT. The chain has TRBV27 and TRBJ2-2; possibly TRBD1 for D (6 bases). Trimming took off 5 bases at V and 3 bases at J, with 10 bases between the two ends. CDR1 and CDR2 (germline): MNHEY, SMNVEV (reference sequence). This CDR3 is built from 14 residues.

This clonotype has at least ten counts. The chain carries TRBV29-1 and TRBJ2-1; D might be TRBD1 (6 bases). Germline values: CDR1 SQVTM, CDR2 ANQGSEA. This CDR3 is built from 16 residues. The V end was cut by 0 bases, the J end by 1 base, with 13 bases between. CDR3 sequence (DNA): TGCAGCGTTGAAGACCCGGTCCAGGGGTCCTACAATGAGCAGTTCTTC. Protein: CSVEDPVQGSYNEQFF.

In nucleotides, the CDR3 is TGCGCCAGCACCCAGGGGATTCCCACAGATACGCAGTATTTT. This gives the protein CASTQGIPTDTQYF. The chain couples TRBV5-1 to TRBJ2-3, with D maybe TRBD1 (6 bases). V dropped 6 bases and J dropped 2 bases, with 13 bases sitting between them. Germline lookup yields CDR1 SGHRS and CDR2 YFSETQ. The CDR3 contains 14 residues.

This clonotype has just a few counts. This chain joins TRBV19 and TRBJ1-1; no reliable D call. The CDR3 totals 16 residues. Trimming cost V 7 bases and J 2 bases, with 20 bases left between them. Germline V gene sequence: CDR1 LNHDA, CDR2 SQIVND (reference sequence). In DNA, the CDR3 is TGTGCCAGTACCAACCTAAAGACGGCATATAACACTGAAGCTTTCTTT. As protein: CASTNLKTAYNTEAFF.

The chain carries TRBV10-3 and TRBJ2-2; 8 nucleotides align to TRBD1. Germline assignment: CDR1 ENHRY and CDR2 SYGVKD. The CDR3 runs 14 residues. With 5 bases clipped from V and 6 bases from J, the junction kept 5 bases outside the gene matches. CDR3 in amino acids: CAISSGQVAGELFF. The DNA of the CDR3 is TGTGCCATCAGTTCGGGACAGGTCGCCGGGGAGCTGTTTTTT.

With regard to this clonotype: An end of the junction differs from the germline gene, which may be a read error. This chain uses TRBV20-1 with TRBJ1-1; tentatively, D is TRBD1 (5 bases). The CDR3 covers 13 residues. Germline V gene lookup returns CDR1 DFQATT and CDR2 SNEGSKA (reference sequence). The CDR3 DNA reads as TGCAGTGCCAAGACAGCTATGAACACTGAGGCTTTCTTT. Protein sequence: CSAKTAMNTEAFF.

This clonotype was observed a few times. The V call is TRBV6-5, the J call TRBJ2-1; 9 nucleotides align to TRBD2. The CDR3 extends over 14 amino acids. The junction had 7 bases not matched to a gene; V was cut back by 11 bases and J by 2 bases. Germline V gene lookup returns CDR1 MNHEY and CDR2 SVGAGI. The CDR3 region has the DNA TGTGCCGCCTCAGGCGGGGGGGCCTACAATGAGCAGTTCTTC. Translation: CAASGGGAYNEQFF.

The chain combines TRBV9 with TRBJ1-5; no definite D call. The germline CDR1 and CDR2 sequences are SGDLS and YYNGEE. Deletions cut 3 bases from V and 4 bases from J, with 11 bases between. This CDR3 is built from 14 residues. For the CDR3, the DNA is TGTGCCAGCAGCGATACAGATACTAATCAGCCCCAGCATTTT. Amino acid sequence: CASSDTDTNQPQHF.

The V and J genes are TRBV6-1 and TRBJ2-2, with 7 bases that match TRBD1. CDR1 is MNHNS, CDR2 SASEGT, per germline. Losses at the gene ends were 3 bases for V and 5 bases for J; bases not matched to a gene: 6. The CDR3 length is 15 residues. CDR3 DNA sequence: TGTGCCAGCAGTGATGTGGGACAGTATACCGGGGAGCTGTTTTTT. It translates to CASSDVGQYTGELFF.

V usage is TRBV12-3 or TRBV12-4 and J usage is TRBJ2-2, with 7 bases aligning to TRBD2. The V gene end was trimmed by 3 bases and the J gene end by 4 bases; junction bases not matched to a gene: 5. The CDR3 extends over 15 amino acids. The CDR3 DNA follows: TGTGCCAGCAGTTTTGTGACTAGCAGCACCGGGGAGCTGTTTTTT. It encodes CASSFVTSSTGELFF.

This clonotype was seen a few times. The J gene is TRBJ2-1, the V gene TRBV20-1; 7 nucleotides line up with TRBD1. CDR3 length: 16 amino acids. The germline CDR1 and CDR2 sequences are DFQATT and SNEGSKA (reference sequence). Trimming at V came to 2 bases and at J to 6 bases, leaving 13 bases not matched to a gene. The CDR3 bases are TGCAGTGCTAGATACCTATCCATGGCAGGGGGCAATGAGCAGTTCTTC. Its translation is CSARYLSMAGGNEQFF.

The V gene is TRBV3-1, the J gene TRBJ2-7; D not resolved. With 0 bases removed from V and 3 bases from J, the gap between germline ends came to 9 bases. The V gene's germline CDR1 is LGHDT and CDR2 YNNKEL (reference sequence). The CDR3 is made up of 14 amino acids. The DNA of the CDR3 is TGTGCCAGCAGCCAAGATACAGTTCACTACGAGCAGTACTTC. Its translation is CASSQDTVHYEQYF.

The chain combines TRBV28 with TRBJ2-1; 12 nucleotides line up with TRBD2. The V and J ends lost 6 bases and 7 bases, in that order; junction bases with no gene match: 4. CDR3 length equals 14 residues. Germline CDR1 and CDR2: MDHEN and SYDVKM. The DNA for the CDR3 is TGTGCCAGCAGCCCTAGCGGGAGGGCGAATGAGCAGTTCTTC. Translated: CASSPSGRANEQFF.

This clonotype was observed a few times. CDR3 sequence reads: CASSLNSGAGHEQYF. Here the CDR3 DNA reads TGTGCCAGCAGCTTAAATAGTGGGGCAGGGCACGAGCAGTACTTC. The chain links TRBV7-3 to TRBJ2-5; D might be TRBD1 (5 bases). Near its end, the DNA agrees better with TRBJ2-7, so the J call may be wrong. Germline V gene sequence: CDR1 SGHTA, CDR2 FQGTGA. CDR3 length: 15 residues.